What follows are 25 T cell receptor beta chains derived from one specimen sequenced in a study of cytomegalovirus exposure and HLA in healthy donors (TCRdb year 2017). The library was built by means of the immunoSEQ multiplex PCR assay. For the multiplex PCR, a mixture combining 60 forward primers for TCR Vbeta segments and 13 reverse primers for TCR Jbeta segments was used. TCRdb took this table from immuneACCESS and kept in-frame rearrangements with V and J called. Such tables lack part of the clones; where checked against another copy, unresolved V genes explain under half of the gap, and the rest is unexplained. The sample table records around 130,000 clones; about 86% of these occur just once. The ten most abundant clones make up 0.7% of the sample. Sequenced material: PBMCs. The receptors come from a man aged 18 to 35 in good health and CMV-seronegative.

This chain connects TRBV7-2 to TRBJ1-5, with 7 positions matching TRBD1. There are 14 residues in the CDR3. The V and J ends lost 8 bases and 2 bases, in that order; junction bases with no gene match: 6. Germline lookup yields CDR1 SGHTA and CDR2 FQGNSA. CDR3 sequence (DNA): TGTGCCAGCTCCCGGACAGGAGGCAATCAGCCCCAGCATTTT. Translating gives CASSRTGGNQPQHF.

The chain carries TRBV30 and TRBJ1-5, with D perhaps TRBD1 (5 bases). The V and J ends lost 1 base and 4 bases respectively, with 8 bases between them. The length of the CDR3 is 13 residues. Germline V gene sequence: CDR1 GTSNPN, CDR2 SVGIG (reference sequence). The CDR3, as DNA: TGTGCCTGGAGTGCGGGGGATAATCAGCCCCAGCATTTT. It codes for CAWSAGDNQPQHF.

V and J are TRBV27 and TRBJ2-5, with 16 bases matching TRBD2. The trim removed 5 bases at V and 9 bases at J, leaving 9 bases unmatched. This CDR3 has 16 residues. Germline-derived CDR1 and CDR2 are MNHEY and SMNVEV (reference sequence). CDR3 in amino acids: CASSITGLAGGNPQYF. The CDR3 DNA reads as TGTGCCAGCAGTATAACGGGACTAGCGGGGGGGAATCCCCAGTACTTC.

The chain carries TRBV7-2 and TRBJ2-1; TRBD2 aligns across 9 bases. There are 14 residues in the CDR3. The V gene end was trimmed by 10 bases and the J gene end by 4 bases; junction bases not matched to a gene: 8. Germline lookup yields CDR1 SGHTA and CDR2 FQGNSA. CDR3 bases: TGTGCCACGGCTAGCGGGGCCGTGTACAATGAGCAGTTCTTC. This sequence encodes CATASGAVYNEQFF.

The rearrangement joins TRBV7-8 to TRBJ2-7; 7 bases align to TRBD2. V lost 5 bases to trimming and J lost 5 bases; unmatched junction nucleotides: 15. The germline CDR1 and CDR2 sequences are SGHVS and FQNEAQ. The CDR3 runs 16 residues. CDR3: CASSMPTGTKSHEQYF. The CDR3 DNA follows: TGTGCCAGCAGCATGCCCACCGGGACTAAGAGCCACGAGCAGTACTTC. Using reference TRBV7-8 and TRBJ2-7 for the parts outside the CDR3, the full variable domain is GAGVSQSPRYKVAKRGQDVALRCDPISGHVSLFWYQQALGQGPEFLTYFQNEAQLDKSGLPSDRFFAERPEGSVSTLKIQRTQQEDSAVYLCASSMPTGTKSHEQYFGPGTRLTVT.

The chain couples TRBV9 to TRBJ2-7; the match to TRBD2 covers 11 bases. Germline CDR1 reads SGDLS; CDR2 reads YYNGEE. J gave up 3 bases and V 4 bases, and 9 bases lay outside the gene matches. The CDR3 has 16 residues. Here the CDR3 reads CASSPRSLAGGYEQYF. CDR3 bases: TGTGCCAGCAGCCCACGGTCCCTAGCGGGGGGCTACGAGCAGTACTTC.

This chain uses TRBV7-9 with TRBJ1-4; no clear D gene. V was pared by 7 bases and J by 11 bases, with 11 bases between. In germline, CDR1 is SEHNR, CDR2 FQNEAQ (reference sequence). CDR3 length: 11 residues. Here the CDR3 DNA reads TGTGCCAGCACCCGTCTCGGGAAACTGTTTTTT. Protein: CASTRLGKLFF.

This clone was counted a single time. This chain links TRBV28 with TRBJ1-1; D is undetermined. The V gene lost 5 bases and the J gene lost 0 bases, with 13 bases spanning the gap. The germline V gene encodes CDR1 MDHEN and CDR2 SYDVKM. This CDR3 is built from 15 residues. For the CDR3, the DNA is TGTGCCAGCAGTCCCCCGGTACAGCTGAACACTGAAGCTTTCTTT. It yields the protein CASSPPVQLNTEAFF.

The V call is TRBV5-4, the J call TRBJ1-4; TRBD1 is a possible D gene (5 bases). Germline V lookup: CDR1 SGHNT, CDR2 YYREEE (reference sequence). The V end lost 0 bases, the J end lost 4 bases, and 10 bases lay between the germline ends. This CDR3 contains 15 residues. The CDR3 region has the DNA TGTGCCAGCAGCTTGGGGCCCGGGGGTAATGAAAAACTGTTTTTT. Translated: CASSLGPGGNEKLFF.

This clone was counted once. This chain uses TRBV29-1 with TRBJ2-5; 11 bases map to TRBD2. The CDR3 consists of 15 residues. Germline CDR1 reads SQVTM; CDR2 reads ANQGSEA. V lost 2 bases to trimming and J lost 4 bases; unmatched junction nucleotides: 6. CDR3 sequence reads: CSVEPGTSGLETQYF. The CDR3 coding sequence is TGCAGCGTTGAACCCGGGACTAGCGGTTTAGAGACCCAGTACTTC.

This chain joins TRBV5-8 and TRBJ2-7, with D hard to call. V shed 1 base and J shed 3 bases, with 5 bases lying between them. The length of the CDR3 is 12 residues. Germline CDR1 SGHTS, CDR2 YDEGEE. The CDR3 DNA reads as TGTGCCAGCAGCTTGTTAAACTACGAGCAGTACTTC. It specifies CASSLLNYEQYF.

CDR3 region: CASSGGQGIGTEAFF. CDR3 in DNA: TGTGCCAGCAGTGGGGGACAGGGGATCGGCACTGAAGCTTTCTTT. The V gene is TRBV6-5, the J gene TRBJ1-1, with TRBD1 matching over 10 bases. The germline gives CDR1 MNHEY, CDR2 SVGAGI. The CDR3 runs 15 residues. Unmatched junction bases numbered 7, after V lost 5 bases and J lost 4 bases.

The V and J genes are TRBV27 and TRBJ1-2; D unclear. Trimming left V 2 bases short and J 4 bases short, with 14 bases between. Germline-derived CDR1 and CDR2 are MNHEY and SMNVEV (reference sequence). The CDR3 runs to 15 residues. The CDR3 nucleotides are TGTGCCAGCAGTTTAGATCCCCTAGCCCTCTATGGCTACACCTTC. It specifies CASSLDPLALYGYTF.

The chain links TRBV10-2 to TRBJ2-1; possibly TRBD2 for D (5 bases). Germline V gene sequence: CDR1 WSHSY, CDR2 SAAADI. The germline V and J ends were trimmed by 5 bases and 8 bases, with 19 bases remaining between them. The CDR3 covers 15 residues. The CDR3 reads CASSPPLPGVYEQFF. The CDR3 DNA follows: TGCGCCAGCAGTCCCCCCTTACCCGGGGTCTATGAGCAGTTCTTC.

The chain is built from TRBV14 and TRBJ1-1, with D perhaps matching TRBD1 (5 bases). The CDR3 length is 16 residues. Germline V gives CDR1 SGHDN, CDR2 FVKESK. V lost 1 base and J 2 bases, leaving 14 bases between the germline ends. CDR3 loop: CASSQAQKTVNTEAFF. The DNA for the CDR3 is TGTGCCAGCAGCCAAGCCCAAAAGACAGTAAACACTGAAGCTTTCTTT. The complete variable domain, with remaining parts taken from reference TRBV14 and TRBJ1-1, reads EAGVTQFPSHSVIEKGQTVTLRCDPISGHDNLYWYRRVMGKEIKFLLHFVKESKQDESGMPNNRFLAERTGGTYSTLKVQPAELEDSGVYFCASSQAQKTVNTEAFFGQGTRLTVV.

This chain joins TRBV9 and TRBJ2-7; possibly TRBD2 for D (7 bases). V lost 3 bases to trimming and J lost 1 base, with 11 bases between them. Germline V gene lookup returns CDR1 SGDLS and CDR2 YYNGEE. There are 14 residues in the CDR3. The CDR3 is CASSAGGPSYEQYF. CDR3 DNA sequence: TGTGCCAGCAGCGCCGGGGGGCCATCCTACGAGCAGTACTTC.

This clone was seen a few times. Additional DNA sequences in this sample encode the identical CDR3. The V gene is TRBV4-3, the J gene TRBJ1-1; D may be TRBD1 (6 bases). CDR3 length: 15 residues. V lost 6 bases and J lost 5, with 19 bases in between. Germline lookup yields CDR1 LGHNA and CDR2 YSLEER. CDR3 sequence reads: CASSLEGGRGTEAFF. In nucleotides, the CDR3 is TGCGCCAGCAGTTTAGAGGGGGGGAGGGGAACTGAAGCTTTCTTT.

This clone was seen a handful of times. This sequence joins TRBV5-1 and TRBJ2-3; 9 bases fit TRBD1. Germline V gene sequence: CDR1 SGHRS, CDR2 YFSETQ. Trimming cost V 4 bases and J 0 bases; bases outside gene matches: 3. The CDR3 sequence is 15 residues long. The DNA for the CDR3 is TGCGCCAGCAGCGAAGGGACAGGGAGCACAGATACGCAGTATTTT. Protein sequence: CASSEGTGSTDTQYF.

The chain couples TRBV5-1 to TRBJ2-7, with 7 bases that match TRBD1. Germline V gene data show CDR1 as SGHRS and CDR2 as YFSETQ. V lost 0 bases, J lost 0 bases, and 3 bases stayed unmatched. CDR3 length: 15 amino acids. The chain's CDR3 is CASSLGGQSSYEQYF. The CDR3 DNA sequence: TGCGCCAGCAGCTTGGGGGGACAGAGCTCCTACGAGCAGTACTTC.

V and J are TRBV7-6 and TRBJ1-5; D is unclear. Trimming shortened V by 1 base and J by 6 bases, and 7 bases separated the two germline ends. Germline V gene sequence: CDR1 SGHVS, CDR2 FNYEAQ. The CDR3 loop spans 13 amino acids. The CDR3 DNA sequence: TGTGCCAGCAGCTTAGATCTAGGTCAGCCCCAGCATTTT. It yields the protein CASSLDLGQPQHF.

The rearrangement joins TRBV9 to TRBJ2-3; no clear D gene. This CDR3 is built from 16 residues. Germline-derived CDR1 and CDR2 are SGDLS and YYNGEE. V was pared by 4 bases and J by 0 bases, with 15 bases between. CDR3: CASSPQQKPSTDTQYF. CDR3 nucleotides: TGTGCCAGCAGCCCCCAACAGAAACCTAGCACAGATACGCAGTATTTT.

This chain connects TRBV7-9 to TRBJ2-7; TRBD2 is a possible D gene (5 bases). The CDR3 covers 15 residues. Between the trimmed V and J ends, which lost 4 bases and 1 base, there was a span of 14 bases. Germline V gene lookup returns CDR1 SEHNR and CDR2 FQNEAQ (reference sequence). The chain's CDR3 is CASSSIGLGSYEQYF. The CDR3 DNA follows: TGTGCCAGCAGCTCAATCGGACTGGGTTCCTACGAGCAGTACTTC.

This sequence joins TRBV7-3 and TRBJ1-1; a possible D gene is TRBD1 (5 bases). The germline CDR1 and CDR2 sequences are SGHTA and FQGTGA. The CDR3 consists of 14 residues. Trimming pared 5 bases from V and 6 bases from J, leaving 16 bases between. The CDR3 DNA sequence: TGTGCCAGCAGCCACCATAGTCGGGGGGCTGAAGCTTTCTTT. It yields the protein CASSHHSRGAEAFF.

DNA of the CDR3: TGTGTTACTAGACAGGGTTCCTACGAGCAGTACTTC. This sequence encodes CVTRQGSYEQYF. The chain uses TRBV27 and TRBJ2-7, with 7 bases aligning to TRBD1. The CDR3 sequence is 12 residues long. The germline gives CDR1 MNHEY, CDR2 SMNVEV (reference sequence).

This clone is a singleton in its sample. This rearrangement joins TRBV2 to TRBJ2-2; TRBD2 agrees at 11 bases. This CDR3 is 16 amino acids long. J lost 0 bases, V lost 8 bases, and 5 bases had no gene match. CDR1 is SNHLY, CDR2 FYNNEI, per germline. Written as DNA, the CDR3 is TGTGCCAGCGGTGGTAGCGGGGGGGCGAACACCGGGGAGCTGTTTTTT. This sequence encodes CASGGSGGANTGELFF.